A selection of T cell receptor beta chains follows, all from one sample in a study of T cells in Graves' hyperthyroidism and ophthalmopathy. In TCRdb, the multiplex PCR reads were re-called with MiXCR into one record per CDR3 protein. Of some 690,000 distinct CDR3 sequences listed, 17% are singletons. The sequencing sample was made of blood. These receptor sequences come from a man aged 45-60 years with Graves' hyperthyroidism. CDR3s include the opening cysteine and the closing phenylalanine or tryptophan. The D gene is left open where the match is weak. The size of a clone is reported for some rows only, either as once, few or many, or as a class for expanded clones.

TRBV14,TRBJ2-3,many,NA,CASSQEPLRQYF,TGTGCCAGCAGCCAAGAACCCCTCCGGCAGTATTTT
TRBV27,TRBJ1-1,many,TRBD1,CASSPRDSLNTEAFF,TGTGCCAGCAGTCCCCGGGACAGCCTGAACACTGAAGCTTTCTTT
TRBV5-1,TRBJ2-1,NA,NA,CASSGDVYQYNEQFF,TGCGCCAGCAGCGGTGACGTCTACCAATACAATGAGCAGTTCTTC
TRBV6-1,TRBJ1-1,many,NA,CASSEAENTEAFF,TGTGCCAGCAGTGAAGCAGAGAACACTGAAGCTTTCTTT
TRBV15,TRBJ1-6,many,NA,CATSRDRAGIGNSPLHF,TGTGCCACCAGCAGAGATCGCGCGGGGATCGGTAATTCACCCCTCCACTTT
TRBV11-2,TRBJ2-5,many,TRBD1,CASSSGTGRETQYF,TGTGCCAGCAGCTCCGGGACAGGGAGGGAGACCCAGTACTTC
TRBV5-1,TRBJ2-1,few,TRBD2,CASSLPRLAAYNEQFF,TGCGCCAGCAGCTTGCCCAGACTAGCGGCTTACAATGAGCAGTTCTTC
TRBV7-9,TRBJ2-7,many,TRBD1,CASIKTGTGRYEQYF,TGTGCCAGCATCAAGACCGGGACAGGGAGGTACGAGCAGTACTTC
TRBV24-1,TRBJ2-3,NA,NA,CATSVLGILPRRNPLDTQYF,TGTGCCACCAGTGTTCTAGGCATCCTACCTCGCCGAAACCCCCTGGATACGCAGTATTTT
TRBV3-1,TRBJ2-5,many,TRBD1,CASSHTDRGEETQYF,TGTGCCAGCAGCCACACTGACAGGGGCGAAGAGACCCAGTACTTC
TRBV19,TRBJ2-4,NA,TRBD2,CASSIVGSGRTKNIQYF,TGTGCCAGTAGTATAGTTGGTAGCGGGAGGACCAAAAACATTCAGTACTTC
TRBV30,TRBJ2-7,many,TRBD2,CAWSDKTSGSYEQYF,TGTGCCTGGAGCGATAAGACTAGCGGCTCCTACGAGCAGTACTTC
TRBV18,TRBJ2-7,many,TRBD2,CASSPPSRYRGDEQYF,TGTGCCAGCTCACCACCCTCTCGGTATCGGGGGGACGAGCAGTACTTC
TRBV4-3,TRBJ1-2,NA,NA,CASSQDRTASYGYTF,TGCGCCAGCAGCCAAGATAGGACAGCGTCCTATGGCTACACCTTC
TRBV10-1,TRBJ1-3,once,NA,CASSSSIPGNTIYF,TGCGCCAGCAGTTCCAGTATTCCTGGAAACACCATATATTTT
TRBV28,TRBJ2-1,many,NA,CASSSSVDYVNEQFF,TGTGCCAGCAGTTCTTCAGTGGACTATGTCAATGAGCAGTTCTTC
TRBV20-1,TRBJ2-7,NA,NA,CSARDRGDPLYEQYF,TGCAGTGCTAGAGATAGGGGGGACCCTCTCTACGAGCAGTACTTC
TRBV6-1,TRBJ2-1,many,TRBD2,CASSGLAGGHYNEQFF,TGTGCCAGCAGTGGACTAGCGGGAGGCCACTACAATGAGCAGTTCTTC
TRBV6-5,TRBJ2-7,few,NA,CASSYSLTGLYEQYF,TGTGCCAGCAGTTACTCCCTAACGGGACTCTACGAGCAGTACTTC
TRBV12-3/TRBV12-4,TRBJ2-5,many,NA,CASNPSDQETQYF,TGTGCCAGCAATCCTAGCGACCAAGAGACCCAGTACTTC
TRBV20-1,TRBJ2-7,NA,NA,CSANSGYEQYF,TGCAGTGCCAACAGCGGCTACGAGCAGTACTTC
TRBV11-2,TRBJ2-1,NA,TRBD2,CASSLVWASGGLFNEQFF,TGTGCCAGCAGCTTAGTTTGGGCTAGCGGGGGCCTCTTCAATGAGCAGTTCTTC
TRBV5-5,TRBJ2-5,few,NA,CASSGGLGETQYF,TGTGCCAGCAGCGGGGGACTGGGGGAGACCCAGTACTTC
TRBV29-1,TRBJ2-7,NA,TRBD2,CSVEREGLREQYF,TGCAGCGTCGAGCGGGAGGGCCTACGGGAGCAGTACTTC
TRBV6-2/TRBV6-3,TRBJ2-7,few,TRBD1,CASNDRGTYEQYF,TGTGCCAGCAATGACAGGGGTACCTACGAGCAGTACTTC
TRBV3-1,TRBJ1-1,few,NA,CASSPMLRGTEAFF,TGTGCCAGCAGCCCCATGCTGAGGGGGACAGAAGCTTTCTTT
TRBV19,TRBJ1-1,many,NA,CASSIDPGENTEAFF,TGTGCCAGTAGTATTGATCCGGGGGAGAACACTGAAGCTTTCTTT
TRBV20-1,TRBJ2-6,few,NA,CSASGGGSGANVLTF,TGCAGTGCTAGTGGTGGGGGCTCTGGGGCCAACGTCCTGACTTTC
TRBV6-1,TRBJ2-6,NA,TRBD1,CASSDVWDSLSGANVLTF,TGTGCCAGCAGTGACGTCTGGGACAGCCTCTCTGGGGCCAACGTCCTGACTTTC
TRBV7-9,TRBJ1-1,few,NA,CASSLAGHTTNTEAFF,TGTGCCAGCAGCTTAGCTGGACATACCACGAACACTGAAGCTTTCTTT
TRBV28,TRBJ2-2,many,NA,CASSLMIGELFF,TGTGCCAGCAGTTTGATGATCGGGGAGCTGTTTTTT
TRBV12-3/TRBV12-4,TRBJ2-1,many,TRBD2,CASSLWLAGVEEQFF,TGTGCCAGCAGTTTATGGCTAGCGGGAGTCGAGGAGCAGTTCTTC
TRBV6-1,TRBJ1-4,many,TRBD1,CASTQQGWNEKLFF,TGTGCCAGCACCCAACAGGGGTGGAATGAAAAACTGTTTTTT
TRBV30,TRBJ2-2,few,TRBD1,CAWRRGQRTGELFF,TGTGCCTGGAGAAGGGGACAGCGGACCGGGGAGCTGTTTTTT
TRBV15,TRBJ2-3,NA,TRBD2,CATSRDRGTSGASTDTQYF,TGTGCCACCAGCAGAGATCGCGGGACTAGCGGGGCTAGCACAGATACGCAGTATTTT
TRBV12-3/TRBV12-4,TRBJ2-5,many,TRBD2,CASAWGGEETQYF,TGTGCCAGCGCTTGGGGGGGGGAGGAGACCCAGTACTTC
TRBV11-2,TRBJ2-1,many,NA,CASSLDPFSSYNEQFF,TGTGCCAGCAGCTTAGACCCCTTTAGCTCCTACAATGAGCAGTTCTTC
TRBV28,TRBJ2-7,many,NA,CASSLNLQSSYEQYF,TGTGCCAGCAGTTTAAATTTACAGAGCTCCTACGAGCAGTACTTC
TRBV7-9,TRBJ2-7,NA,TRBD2,CASSLEPGTSGRKQYF,TGTGCCAGCAGCCTGGAACCCGGGACTAGCGGGAGGAAGCAGTACTTC
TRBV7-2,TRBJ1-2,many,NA,CASSLGTDDPYGYTF,TGTGCCAGCAGCTTAGGGACAGATGACCCTTATGGCTACACCTTC
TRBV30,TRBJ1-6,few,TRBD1,CAWSARLGQGDNSPLHF,TGTGCCTGGAGTGCCCGACTCGGACAGGGGGATAATTCACCCCTCCACTTT
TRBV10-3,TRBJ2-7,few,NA,CAIREEGLGQYF,TGTGCCATCAGGGAAGAGGGCCTCGGGCAGTACTTC
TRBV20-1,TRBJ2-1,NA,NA,CSARWLESSYNEQFF,TGCAGTGCTAGGTGGCTTGAGAGCTCCTACAATGAGCAGTTCTTC
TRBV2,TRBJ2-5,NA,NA,CASSEAQMSPRTQYF,TGTGCCAGCAGTGAAGCGCAGATGTCCCCAAGAACCCAGTACTTC
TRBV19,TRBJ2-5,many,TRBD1,CASRGRGLGETQYF,TGTGCCAGTAGAGGTAGGGGGCTAGGAGAGACCCAGTACTTC
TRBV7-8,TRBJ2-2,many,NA,CASSLGVGETGELFF,TGTGCCAGCAGCTTAGGGGTTGGTGAAACCGGGGAGCTGTTTTTT
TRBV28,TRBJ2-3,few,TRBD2,CASSGMTSGAPTDTQYF,TGTGCCAGCAGTGGGATGACTAGCGGGGCTCCCACAGATACGCAGTATTTT
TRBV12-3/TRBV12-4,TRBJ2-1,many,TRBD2,CASSRLGTSGRDEQFF,TGTGCCAGCAGCCGCCTGGGGACTAGCGGGAGAGATGAGCAGTTCTTC
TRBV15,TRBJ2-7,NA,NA,CATSRDLLEAPHEQYF,TGTGCCACCAGCAGAGATCTCCTGGAAGCGCCACACGAGCAGTACTTC
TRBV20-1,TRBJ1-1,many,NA,CSAVILQGTEAFF,TGCAGCGCGGTTATTTTACAGGGAACTGAAGCTTTCTTT
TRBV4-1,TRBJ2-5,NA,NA,CASSQERRAQETQYF,TGCGCCAGCAGCCAAGAAAGGAGGGCCCAAGAGACCCAGTACTTC
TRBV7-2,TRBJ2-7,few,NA,CASSLSSNYEQYF,TGTGCCAGCAGCCTTAGCTCCAACTACGAGCAGTACTTC
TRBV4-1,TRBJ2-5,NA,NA,CASSQEEGGSYQETQYF,TGCGCCAGCAGCCAAGAGGAAGGGGGATCGTACCAAGAGACCCAGTACTTC
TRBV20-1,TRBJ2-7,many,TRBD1,CSARGQRNPYEQYF,TGCAGTGCTAGGGGACAGCGGAATCCTTACGAGCAGTACTTC
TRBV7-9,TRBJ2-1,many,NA,CASSLVEGVEQFF,TGTGCCAGCAGCTTAGTCGAGGGCGTTGAGCAGTTCTTC